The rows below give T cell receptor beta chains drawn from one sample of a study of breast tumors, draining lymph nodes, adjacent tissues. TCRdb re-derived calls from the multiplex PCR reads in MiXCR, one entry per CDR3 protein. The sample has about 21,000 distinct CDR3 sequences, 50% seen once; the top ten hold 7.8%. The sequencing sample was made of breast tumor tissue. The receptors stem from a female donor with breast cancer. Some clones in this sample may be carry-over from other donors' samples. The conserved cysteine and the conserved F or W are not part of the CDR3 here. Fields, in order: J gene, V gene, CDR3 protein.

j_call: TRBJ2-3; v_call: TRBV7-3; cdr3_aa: ASSLTGGSYNEQY
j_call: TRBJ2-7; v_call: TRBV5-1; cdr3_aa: ASSVTGLAGFEQY
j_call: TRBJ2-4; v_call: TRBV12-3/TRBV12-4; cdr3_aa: ASSSLDSAKNIQY
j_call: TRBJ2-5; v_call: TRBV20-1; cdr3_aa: SANSGSVQETQY
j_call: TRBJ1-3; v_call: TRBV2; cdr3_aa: ASSAGTGGRRFESGNTIY
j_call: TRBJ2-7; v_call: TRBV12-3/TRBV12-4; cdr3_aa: ASSLGTPYEQY
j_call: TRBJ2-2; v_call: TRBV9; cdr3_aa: ASGENTGVLF
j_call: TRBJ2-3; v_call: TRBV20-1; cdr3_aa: SAREFPLAFGTDTQY
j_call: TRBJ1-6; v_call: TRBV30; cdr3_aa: AWSKGEGSPLH
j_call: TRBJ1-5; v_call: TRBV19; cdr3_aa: ASSSTGGEGQPQH
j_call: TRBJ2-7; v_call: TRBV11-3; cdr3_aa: ASSQPTAGPSYEQY
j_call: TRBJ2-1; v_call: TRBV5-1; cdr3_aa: ASSRTSGSDNEQF
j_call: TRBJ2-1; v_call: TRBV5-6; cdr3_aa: ASSFGTSEIRYNEQF
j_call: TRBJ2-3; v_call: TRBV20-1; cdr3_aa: SAAPEMLWTDTQY
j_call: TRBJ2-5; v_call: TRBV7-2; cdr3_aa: ASSLDLKTQY
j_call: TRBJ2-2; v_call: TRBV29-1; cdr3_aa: SVESGVGGSSSTGELF
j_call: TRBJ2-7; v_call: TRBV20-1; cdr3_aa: SAAGTSGRNSYEQY
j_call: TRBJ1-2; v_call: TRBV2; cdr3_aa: ASSQTGGYGYT
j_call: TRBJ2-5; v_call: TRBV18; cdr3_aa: ASSRDGGLETQY
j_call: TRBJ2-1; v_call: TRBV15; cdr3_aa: ATSSRDSYNEQF
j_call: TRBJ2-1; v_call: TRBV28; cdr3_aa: ASSRTGGSGEQF
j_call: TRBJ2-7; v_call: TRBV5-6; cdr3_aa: ASEGGEVAEQY
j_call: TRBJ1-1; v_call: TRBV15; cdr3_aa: ATSRDGDLTEAF
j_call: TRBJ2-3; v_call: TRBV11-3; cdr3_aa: ASSPETGGSDTQY
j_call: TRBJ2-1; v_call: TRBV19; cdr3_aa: ASSAGPGTSRYNEQF
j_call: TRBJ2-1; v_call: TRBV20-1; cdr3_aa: SARSYRGGGTSGDYNEQF
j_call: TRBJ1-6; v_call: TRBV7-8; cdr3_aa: ASSQRTDSPLH
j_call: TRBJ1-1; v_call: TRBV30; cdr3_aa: AWSAGTVNTEAF
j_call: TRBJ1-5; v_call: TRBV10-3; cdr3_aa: AISESKGGQPQH
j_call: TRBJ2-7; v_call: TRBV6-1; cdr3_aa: ASSEIHYNSYEQY
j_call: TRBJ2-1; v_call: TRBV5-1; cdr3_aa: ASSGRRLPNERF
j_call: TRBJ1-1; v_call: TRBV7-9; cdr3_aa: ASSPLYYTEAF
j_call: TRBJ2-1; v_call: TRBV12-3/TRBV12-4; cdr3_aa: ASSRPTSAGRYNEQF
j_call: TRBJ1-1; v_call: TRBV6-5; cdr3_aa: ASKDRVTF
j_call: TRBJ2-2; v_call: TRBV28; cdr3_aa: ASSVGQGGTGELF
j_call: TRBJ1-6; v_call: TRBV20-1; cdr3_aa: SARVGAVAIPLH
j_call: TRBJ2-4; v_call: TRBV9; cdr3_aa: GSSVGAGAAFGNIQY
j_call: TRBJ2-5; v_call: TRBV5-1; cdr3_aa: ASSLDGLAGVSRQETQY
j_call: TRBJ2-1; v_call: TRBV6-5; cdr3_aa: ASSFSHSGSRF
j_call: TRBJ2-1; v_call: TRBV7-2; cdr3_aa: ASSFSYNEQF
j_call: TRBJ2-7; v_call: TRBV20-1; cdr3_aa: REGILAGGVESYEQY
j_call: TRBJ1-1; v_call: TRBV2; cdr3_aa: ASSGDFRGREN